Listed below are T cell receptor beta chains from one sample, sequenced in a study of regulatory T cells in long-lasting Graves disease. TCRdb itself ran the multiplex PCR reads through MiXCR, one entry per CDR3 protein. Among some 470,000 distinct CDR3 sequences listed, 20% to 25% were seen once. The sample in question was peripheral blood mononuclear cells (PBMCs), obtained when the disease was refractory, from a patient treated with antithyroid drugs. The source is a female donor with Graves disease. The CDR3 runs from the conserved cysteine through the conserved F or W. The order of the fields is V gene, clone size, D gene, J gene, CDR3 DNA, CDR3 protein. D genes are given only for firm matches. A clone size is listed for some rows: how often the clone was seen (once, few, many), or a class if it is expanded.

TRBV7-2,many,NA,TRBJ2-5,TGTGCCAGCATCCTATGGGGGGAGGAAGAGACCCAGTACTTC,CASILWGEEETQYF
TRBV20-1,few,NA,TRBJ1-2,TGCAGTGCTAGACTACCAACCCTCTTAAACTATGGCTACACCTTC,CSARLPTLLNYGYTF
TRBV6-1,many,NA,TRBJ1-2,TGTGCCAGCGGAAATCGTCGGAACTATGGCTACACCTTC,CASGNRRNYGYTF
TRBV27,once,TRBD2,TRBJ2-1,TGTGCCAGCAGTTACGGGAGGGCCTACAATGAGCAGTTCTTC,CASSYGRAYNEQFF
TRBV19,NA,TRBD1,TRBJ1-5,TGTGCCAGTAGTATGGACAGGGGTTATAGCAATCAGCCCCAGCATTTT,CASSMDRGYSNQPQHF
TRBV7-9,NA,NA,TRBJ2-6,TGTGCCAGCAGCTCGACGGACCGCCTGGGGGGGGCCAACGTCCTGACTTTC,CASSSTDRLGGANVLTF
TRBV9,few,NA,TRBJ2-4,TGTGCCAGCAGCGTAGGGGGGGACATTCAGTACTTC,CASSVGGDIQYF
TRBV10-3,many,TRBD1,TRBJ1-1,TGTGCCATCAGTGACCCAAGGGGGCAAACTGAAGCTTTCTTT,CAISDPRGQTEAFF
TRBV7-9,NA,NA,TRBJ1-1,TGTGCCAGCAGCTTATCCCGGGACGCCGTCGAAGCTTTCTTT,CASSLSRDAVEAFF
TRBV12-3/TRBV12-4,many,NA,TRBJ1-5,TGTGCCAGCAGTTCAGGACAAAATCAGCCCCAGCATTTT,CASSSGQNQPQHF
TRBV5-1,many,NA,TRBJ2-7,TGCGCCAGCAGCACGGTATCTTTGGACTACGAGCAGTACTTC,CASSTVSLDYEQYF
TRBV28,many,NA,TRBJ2-7,TGTGCCAGCCAGGGAGAGTCCTACGAGCAGTACTTC,CASQGESYEQYF
TRBV27,many,NA,TRBJ2-7,TGTGCCAGCAGTTTATCTTACACCTCCTACGAGCAGTACTTC,CASSLSYTSYEQYF
TRBV29-1,few,NA,TRBJ1-4,TGCAGCGTTGAAATGGGGGGGGGAACGGAAAAACTGTTTTTT,CSVEMGGGTEKLFF
TRBV7-6,once,NA,TRBJ2-7,TGTGCCAGCAGCCCACGTAAAGGGCCGGCCCACTCCTACGAGCAGTACTTC,CASSPRKGPAHSYEQYF
TRBV7-8,many,TRBD2,TRBJ2-5,TGTGCCAGCAGCTTAGCGGCCCTAGCGGGAGGGGAGACCCAGTACTTC,CASSLAALAGGETQYF
TRBV6-5,many,NA,TRBJ1-2,TGTGCCAGCAGTTACTCGAAATCTTGGGTAGATAGCTATGGCTACACCTTC,CASSYSKSWVDSYGYTF
TRBV24-1,NA,NA,TRBJ2-2,TGTGCCACCAGTGATCAAACGACTAGGAACACCGGGGAGCTGTTTTTT,CATSDQTTRNTGELFF
TRBV30,NA,NA,TRBJ1-2,TGTGCCTGGCGGTCTCAGGGTGGTGGCTACACCTTC,CAWRSQGGGYTF
TRBV12-3/TRBV12-4,many,NA,TRBJ1-1,TGTGCCAGCAGTTTATTCTTAGGCGCTGAAGCTTTCTTT,CASSLFLGAEAFF
TRBV27,many,NA,TRBJ1-1,TGTGCCAGCAGTCCTATAGACAGCGACACTGAAGCTTTCTTT,CASSPIDSDTEAFF
TRBV19,NA,TRBD1,TRBJ1-6,TGTGCCAGCAACAAACCGGGACAGGGTCCCGCCTCCTATAATTCACCCCTCCACTTT,CASNKPGQGPASYNSPLHF
TRBV3-1,many,NA,TRBJ1-4,TGTGCCAGCAGCCAAGGGTCGAGGAACTGGAATGAAAAACTGTTTTTT,CASSQGSRNWNEKLFF
TRBV12-3/TRBV12-4,many,NA,TRBJ1-4,TGTGCCAGCAGTTTCCAGGGAACTAATGAAAAACTGTTTTTT,CASSFQGTNEKLFF
TRBV7-9,NA,NA,TRBJ2-2,TGTGCCAGCAGCTCAGGACCTAGAGGGACCGGGGAGCTGTTTTTT,CASSSGPRGTGELFF
TRBV6-1,NA,NA,TRBJ2-5,TGTGCCAGCAACCCTCCGGGACTGTCAGAGACCCAGTACTTC,CASNPPGLSETQYF
TRBV3-1,NA,NA,TRBJ2-5,TGTGCCAGCAGCCAGGGTGGCTTCTCCCCGTTCTTC,CASSQGGFSPFF
TRBV2,many,TRBD1,TRBJ1-2,TGTGCCTCGACAGGGGCGCTTCTTGGAGGGAACTATGGCTACACCTTC,CASTGALLGGNYGYTF
TRBV30,NA,TRBD1,TRBJ1-2,TGTGCCTGGAGGGAACAGGGGTTTAGTAATGGCTACACCTTC,CAWREQGFSNGYTF
TRBV27,NA,NA,TRBJ2-7,TGTGCCAGCAGTTTATCGAGCAGGGCCGAGCAGTACTTC,CASSLSSRAEQYF
TRBV25-1,once,NA,TRBJ2-5,TGTGCCAGCAGTGTTAGGGGCTGGGAGACCCAGTACTTC,CASSVRGWETQYF
TRBV7-2,few,NA,TRBJ1-1,TGTGCCAGCAGCTTAGGGTTCACTGAAGCTTTCTTT,CASSLGFTEAFF
TRBV27,few,NA,TRBJ1-5,TGTGCCAGCAGTTTATCGACCGGATGGCCCCAGCATTTT,CASSLSTGWPQHF
TRBV6-1,NA,NA,TRBJ1-2,TGTGCCAGCCGGGGGTTGGTTTATATTAACTATGGCTACACCTTC,CASRGLVYINYGYTF
TRBV6-1,NA,NA,TRBJ2-3,TGTGCCAGCAGTCCGGGGCCCGCCCAGACGCAGTATTTT,CASSPGPAQTQYF
TRBV19,NA,TRBD2,TRBJ2-3,TGTGCCAGTAGTCCGTTTCCCCCCGAGCGGGAGGAGGAAGATACGCAGTATTTT,CASSPFPPEREEEDTQYF
TRBV27,NA,NA,TRBJ2-1,TGTGCCAGCAGTTTAACCCACTCCTACAATGAGCAGTTCTTC,CASSLTHSYNEQFF
TRBV6-2/TRBV6-3,NA,NA,TRBJ1-6,TGTGCCAGCAGTTCTGGGACCTTTCGAGGAGGTTCACCCCTCCACTTT,CASSSGTFRGGSPLHF
TRBV2,NA,TRBD1,TRBJ2-5,TGTGCCAGCATGGACAGGGGGGGCCAAGAGACCCAGTACTTC,CASMDRGGQETQYF
TRBV6-2/TRBV6-3,many,NA,TRBJ1-1,TGTGCCAGCAGTTACAGGGGCCTAATGAACACTGAAGCTTTCTTT,CASSYRGLMNTEAFF
TRBV10-3,few,NA,TRBJ1-1,TGTGCCATCAGATCCCACCAGGCGGGTGCCACTGAAGCTTTCTTT,CAIRSHQAGATEAFF
TRBV7-2,many,NA,TRBJ2-7,TGTGCCAGCAGCCCCCGGTTGGGGCGGACCTTAACCTACGAGCAGTACTTC,CASSPRLGRTLTYEQYF
TRBV13,many,NA,TRBJ1-1,TGTGCCAGCAGCTTAGGGTCGGGGGACACTGAAGCTTTCTTT,CASSLGSGDTEAFF
TRBV27,few,TRBD1,TRBJ1-1,TGTGCCAGCAGATCCAGGGGGCTGAGCACTGAAGCTTTCTTT,CASRSRGLSTEAFF
TRBV5-1,NA,TRBD1,TRBJ2-1,TGCGCCAGCAGCTCACCGGGACAGTCATCCTCCTACAATGAGCAGTTCTTC,CASSSPGQSSSYNEQFF
TRBV19,few,NA,TRBJ2-7,TGTGCCAGTAGTATATCGGCAGACCTCATTTACGAGCAGTACTTC,CASSISADLIYEQYF
TRBV2,NA,NA,TRBJ2-3,TGTGCCAGCAGTGATGAGGGAGTAGGCACAGATACGCAGTATTTT,CASSDEGVGTDTQYF
TRBV24-1,NA,NA,TRBJ2-1,TGTGCCACCAGTGATGTGGGAAGCTCCTACAATGAGCAGTTCTTC,CATSDVGSSYNEQFF